These 3 T cell receptor beta chains came from one sample sequenced in a study of cytomegalovirus exposure and HLA in healthy donors. 60 Vbeta and 13 Jbeta primers were used in PCR. The protocol was immunoSEQ multiplex PCR, while the TCRdb copy is restricted to in-frame clones and leaves out a portion. Seen here are fewer than 95,000 clones, over 55% observed once, and the top ten hold 20% to 25%. Sequences were obtained from PBMCs. Receptor source: a woman between 45 and 65 years old in good health and CMV-seropositive.

This clone was detected only a few times. The chain joins TRBV5-1 to TRBJ2-5, with 8 nucleotides matching TRBD1. Germline V gene data show CDR1 as SGHRS and CDR2 as YFSETQ. Unmatched junction bases numbered 6, after V lost 4 bases and J lost 7 bases. This CDR3 is built from 13 residues. The DNA for the CDR3 is TGCGCCAGCAGCACCGGACAGGGAGGGACCCAGTACTTC. Protein product: CASSTGQGGTQYF.

This clone came up a few times. The chain carries TRBV19 and TRBJ1-2, with a weak D call TRBD1 (5 bases). The CDR3 extends over 15 amino acids. V dropped 1 base and J dropped 4 bases, with 13 bases sitting between them. Germline-derived CDR1 and CDR2 are LNHDA and SQIVND (reference sequence). CDR3 region: CASSIVAGNSYGYTF. The CDR3 region has the DNA TGTGCCAGTAGTATAGTGGCAGGGAACAGCTATGGCTACACCTTC.

The chain carries TRBV27 and TRBJ1-1; TRBD1 matches 8 bases. V lost 5 bases and J lost 1; bases outside the gene matches: 9. The CDR3 loop spans 16 amino acids. Germline V gene sequence: CDR1 MNHEY, CDR2 SMNVEV (reference sequence). The CDR3 here is CASSNSRGRTNTEAFF. DNA of the CDR3: TGTGCCAGCAGTAACTCCAGGGGGCGCACGAACACTGAAGCTTTCTTT.